Shown below are 30 T cell receptor beta chains from a single sample sequenced in a study of T cell changes during pregnancy in multiple sclerosis. The assay was immunoSEQ multiplex PCR, and TCRdb's table has in-frame clones only and misses some. The sample carries more than 65,000 clones, about 93% recorded once. The sample consisted of peripheral blood, taken in the first trimester of pregnancy. The receptors derive from a female donor with multiple sclerosis, enrolled in a pregnancy study.

The CDR3 region has the DNA TGCGCCAGCAGCGAGGTAGAGGAAAACATTCAGTACTTC. This encodes CASSEVEENIQYF. The chain recombines TRBV5-1 with TRBJ2-4; D ambiguous. Germline V CDR1 and CDR2: SGHRS, YFSETQ. The CDR3 has 13 amino acids. The V and J ends lost 4 bases and 5 bases respectively, with 10 bases between them.

This chain connects TRBV2 to TRBJ1-1, with D tentatively TRBD1 (5 bases). Trimming took off 5 bases at V and 4 bases at J, with 11 bases between the two ends. CDR1 is SNHLY, CDR2 FYNNEI, per germline. The CDR3 covers 13 residues. The CDR3 loop reads CASSTGGGTEAFF. CDR3 bases: TGTGCCAGCAGTACGGGGGGGGGCACTGAAGCTTTCTTT.

The rearrangement uses TRBV7-3 and TRBJ2-1, with D maybe TRBD2 (5 bases). The germline gives CDR1 SGHTA, CDR2 FQGTGA. The CDR3 length is 16 residues. V lost 6 bases to trimming and J lost 1 base, with 16 bases between them. DNA of the CDR3: TGTGCCAGCAGTCTCCGGGGAGACCCATCCTACAATGAGCAGTTCTTC. It specifies CASSLRGDPSYNEQFF.

The rearrangement uses TRBV7-2 and TRBJ2-2; D is ambiguous. Looked up from germline, CDR1 is SGHTA and CDR2 is FQGNSA. V was shortened by 7 bases and J by 7 bases, with 16 bases between the two germline ends. The CDR3 contains 14 residues. The CDR3, as DNA: TGTGCCAGCACCTTGAATAACTATTTCGGGGAGCTGTTTTTT. Protein: CASTLNNYFGELFF.

This sequence joins TRBV19 and TRBJ2-7, with 11 bases lining up with TRBD2. V trimming: 5 bases; J trimming: 1 base; junction bases outside the gene matches: 10. The germline gives CDR1 LNHDA, CDR2 SQIVND (reference sequence). The CDR3 is 17 residues long. CDR3 sequence (DNA): TGTGCCAGTAGTTTACCGACTACTAGCGGGAGTTCCTACGAGCAGTACTTC. It is translated as CASSLPTTSGSSYEQYF.

This rearrangement joins TRBV19 to TRBJ1-2; 8 positions agree with TRBD1. Germline CDR1 LNHDA, CDR2 SQIVND (reference sequence). CDR3 size: 12 residues. V dropped 6 bases and J dropped 8; count of bases not matched to a gene: 5. CDR3 coding DNA: TGTGCCAGTAGCTCAGGGGGCTGGGGCTACACCTTC. As protein: CASSSGGWGYTF. The full variable domain, with the rest looked up from reference TRBV19 and TRBJ1-2, is DGGITQSPKYLFRKEGQNVTLSCEQNLNHDAMYWYRQDPGQGLRLIYYSQIVNDFQKGDIAEGYSVSREKKESFPLTVTSAQKNPTAFYLCASSSGGWGYTFGSGTRLTVV.

This clone was observed a handful of times. This sample includes further DNA sequences coding for the same CDR3. V usage is TRBV9 and J usage is TRBJ2-7, with 7 bases fitting TRBD1. CDR3 size: 14 residues. J lost 6 bases, V lost 0 bases, and 6 bases had no gene match. CDR1 and CDR2 from the germline V gene are SGDLS and YYNGEE. This CDR3 reads CASSVAYRGAEQYF. CDR3 DNA sequence: TGTGCCAGCAGCGTAGCTTACAGGGGAGCCGAGCAGTACTTC.

The chain is built from TRBV15 and TRBJ2-5, with 7 bases aligning to TRBD1. The CDR3 is made up of 17 amino acids. V lost 0 bases and J lost 2; bases outside the gene matches: 9. Germline-derived CDR1 and CDR2 are LNHNV and YYDKDF (reference sequence). CDR3 nucleotides: TGTGCCACCAGCAGAGATCAGCAGGGGGTCCTGCAAGAGACCCAGTACTTC. As protein: CATSRDQQGVLQETQYF. The full variable domain, rest sourced from reference TRBV15 and TRBJ2-5, is DAMVIQNPRYQVTQFGKPVTLSCSQTLNHNVMYWYQQKSSQAPKLLFHYYDKDFNNEADTPDNFQSRRPNTSFCFLDIRSPGLGDTAMYLCATSRDQQGVLQETQYFGPGTRLLVL.

Written as DNA, the CDR3 is TGTGCCAGCAGTGAACTAGTGGAGAGGAATGAGCAGTTCTTC. Its protein is CASSELVERNEQFF. The chain recombines TRBV2 with TRBJ2-1; D is unclear. The CDR3 totals 14 residues. V was shortened by 2 bases and J by 7 bases, with 12 bases between the two germline ends. Germline assignment: CDR1 SNHLY and CDR2 FYNNEI.

The rearrangement joins TRBV5-1 to TRBJ1-4; possibly TRBD1 for D (6 bases). Trimming stripped 4 bases from V and 0 bases from J, with 13 bases between. The CDR3 loop spans 16 amino acids. Germline V gene sequence: CDR1 SGHRS, CDR2 YFSETQ. The CDR3 DNA sequence: TGCGCCAGCAGCCCCAGGGGTCTTACAACTAATGAAAAACTGTTTTTT. As protein: CASSPRGLTTNEKLFF.

J is TRBJ2-7 and V is TRBV10-3; no clear D. CDR1 and CDR2 from the germline V gene are ENHRY and SYGVKD. CDR3 length equals 15 residues. The V end lost 10 bases, the J end lost 2 bases, and 21 bases lay between the germline ends. CDR3 nucleotide sequence: TGTGCCACTACTCCGCTGAGGCTAGGAACCTACGAGCAGTACTTC. Encoded protein: CATTPLRLGTYEQYF.

The chain combines TRBV5-1 with TRBJ1-5; D is ambiguous. The CDR3 has 14 amino acids. With 2 bases removed from V and 3 bases from J, the gap between germline ends came to 9 bases. Germline V lookup: CDR1 SGHRS, CDR2 YFSETQ. The CDR3 coding sequence is TGCGCCAGCAGCTTAGACGGGGTCAATCAGCCCCAGCATTTT. Protein product: CASSLDGVNQPQHF.

The CDR3 DNA follows: TGTGCCAGCAGTGAGGTCGGGACAGGTCCCTACGAGCAGTACTTC. Translation: CASSEVGTGPYEQYF. The genes are TRBV6-1 and TRBJ2-7; TRBD1 agrees at 8 bases. Germline trimming cut 3 bases from V and 2 bases from J; bases unmatched to any gene: 6. CDR1 and CDR2 from the germline V gene are MNHNS and SASEGT. The CDR3 runs to 15 residues.

The genes are TRBV28 and TRBJ2-7; maybe TRBD1 (6 bases). Trimming removed 5 bases at V and 8 bases at J, with 13 bases between. Germline V gene lookup returns CDR1 MDHEN and CDR2 SYDVKM. CDR3 length: 12 amino acids. CDR3 sequence: CASSEPRGKQYF. CDR3 nucleotides: TGTGCCAGCAGTGAGCCCAGGGGCAAGCAGTACTTC.

The rearrangement uses TRBV11-2 and TRBJ1-2; TRBD1 matches 7 bases. V lost 0 bases to trimming and J lost 5 bases; unmatched junction nucleotides: 18. The germline V gene encodes CDR1 SGHAT and CDR2 FQNNGV. The CDR3 is 19 amino acids. Here the CDR3 reads CASSLDRPWDRQDKYGYTF. CDR3 coding DNA: TGTGCCAGCAGCTTAGACCGGCCTTGGGACAGACAGGATAAATATGGCTACACCTTC.

CDR3 amino acids: CASSSQGDYGYTF. In DNA, the CDR3 is TGTGCCAGCAGCTCACAGGGTGACTATGGCTACACCTTC. The chain carries TRBV7-8 and TRBJ1-2; the D gene is possibly TRBD1 (6 bases). Trimming removed 4 bases at V and 3 bases at J, with 9 bases between. Germline V lookup: CDR1 SGHVS, CDR2 FQNEAQ. The CDR3 is 13 amino acids.

The V gene is TRBV6-1, the J gene TRBJ2-2; tentatively, D is TRBD1 (7 bases). The germline gives CDR1 MNHNS, CDR2 SASEGT. The CDR3 totals 18 residues. V dropped 1 base and J dropped 7 bases, with 22 bases sitting between them. In nucleotides, the CDR3 is TGTGCCAGCAGTGAAGAGGGGACAGCCTATACGGAGGGCGGGGAGCTGTTTTTT. It encodes CASSEEGTAYTEGGELFF.

The chain has TRBV25-1 and TRBJ2-7, with 9 bases aligning to TRBD2. V shed 2 bases and J 6 bases; nucleotides not matched to a gene: 8. The CDR3 has 15 residues. Germline V lookup: CDR1 MGHDK, CDR2 SYGVNS. CDR3 nucleotides: TGTGCCAGCAGTGAACCGCGGGGGGGCCAGCCCGAGCAGTACTTC. As protein: CASSEPRGGQPEQYF.

The gene calls are TRBV4-2 and TRBJ1-5, with TRBD1 matching 8 bases. The V segment lost 2 bases and the J segment 1 base; nucleotides outside the gene matches: 10. The CDR3 runs to 18 residues. The germline gives CDR1 LGHNA, CDR2 YNFKEQ. The CDR3 reads CASSQLTGGAKSNQPQHF. The CDR3 DNA reads TGTGCCAGCAGCCAACTTACAGGGGGAGCAAAGAGCAATCAGCCCCAGCATTTT.

The chain employs TRBV7-2 and TRBJ2-5; 12 bases are shared with TRBD2. J was trimmed by 5 bases and V by 0 bases; bases with no gene match: 4. Germline CDR1 is SGHTA and CDR2 is FQGNSA. The CDR3 has 16 residues. This chain's CDR3 is CASSLASLAGGETQYF. In DNA form, the CDR3 reads TGTGCCAGCAGCTTAGCATCGCTAGCGGGAGGGGAGACCCAGTACTTC.

The V gene is TRBV6-1, the J gene TRBJ2-1; TRBD2 is a possible D gene (6 bases). CDR3 length equals 15 residues. Germline loops: CDR1 MNHNS, CDR2 SASEGT. Trimming took off 1 base at V and 3 bases at J, with 10 bases between the two ends. CDR3 loop: CASSEGQGLYNEQFF. Written as DNA, the CDR3 is TGTGCCAGCAGTGAAGGGCAGGGACTCTACAATGAGCAGTTCTTC.

This clone was seen just once. The rearrangement joins TRBV5-1 to TRBJ2-1, with 10 positions matching TRBD2. Germline values: CDR1 SGHRS, CDR2 YFSETQ. The ends lost 4 bases at V and 3 bases at J; junction bases unmatched: 4. CDR3 length: 15 amino acids. Here the CDR3 reads CASSTVAGGYNEQFF. CDR3 nucleotides: TGCGCCAGCAGCACCGTAGCGGGAGGCTACAATGAGCAGTTCTTC.

The chain is built from TRBV4-3 and TRBJ2-7; 14 positions match TRBD2. Germline-derived CDR1 and CDR2 are LGHNA and YSLEER. This CDR3 comprises 17 residues. V trimming: 1 base; J trimming: 2 bases; junction bases outside the gene matches: 4. The CDR3 DNA follows: TGCGCCAGCAGCCAAGGACTAGCGGGGGGGCACGCCTACGAGCAGTACTTC. Translated: CASSQGLAGGHAYEQYF.

The chain couples TRBV7-2 to TRBJ2-5; unclear D gene. Between the trimmed V and J ends, which lost 5 bases and 0 bases, there was a span of 7 bases. The CDR3 consists of 13 residues. Looked up from germline, CDR1 is SGHTA and CDR2 is FQGNSA. For the CDR3, the DNA is TGTGCCAGCAGCCCCGGAGACCAAGAGACCCAGTACTTC. It encodes CASSPGDQETQYF. The full variable domain, with the rest looked up from reference TRBV7-2 and TRBJ2-5, is GAGVSQSPSNKVTEKGKDVELRCDPISGHTALYWYRQSLGQGLEFLIYFQGNSAPDKSGLPSDRFSAERTGGSVSTLTIQRTQQEDSAVYLCASSPGDQETQYFGPGTRLLVL.

This chain joins TRBV4-1 and TRBJ2-7; 14 bases fit TRBD2. V lost 3 bases to trimming and J lost 3 bases; unmatched junction nucleotides: 10. This CDR3 is built from 18 residues. CDR1 MGHRA and CDR2 YSYEKL come from the germline V gene. The CDR3 loop reads CASSHRGLAGGLYYEQYF. In DNA, the CDR3 is TGCGCCAGCAGCCACCGCGGACTAGCGGGGGGCCTTTACTACGAGCAGTACTTC.

This chain connects TRBV7-2 to TRBJ1-2; tentatively, D is TRBD1 (5 bases). The CDR3 consists of 13 residues. V was trimmed by 0 bases and J by 7 bases, leaving 9 bases between them. The germline V gene encodes CDR1 SGHTA and CDR2 FQGNSA. The CDR3 sequence: CASSLAGQGGYTF. For the CDR3, the DNA is TGTGCCAGCAGCTTAGCCGGGCAGGGTGGCTACACCTTC.

This chain's CDR3 is CASSYPGTGGGGYTF. The CDR3 DNA is TGCGCCAGCAGCTACCCCGGGACAGGGGGTGGGGGCTACACCTTC. The rearrangement uses TRBV5-1 and TRBJ1-2; 11 positions agree with TRBD1. The CDR3 loop spans 15 amino acids. Germline V CDR1 and CDR2: SGHRS, YFSETQ. Germline trimming cut 3 bases from V and 8 bases from J; bases unmatched to any gene: 9.

This rearrangement joins TRBV19 to TRBJ2-6; TRBD1 agrees at 7 bases. Germline CDR1 and CDR2: LNHDA and SQIVND (reference sequence). The CDR3 is 16 amino acids. V was clipped by 6 bases and J by 4 bases; unmatched bases: 9. CDR3 loop: CASSVLQGVGANVLTF. The DNA of the CDR3 is TGTGCCAGTAGCGTACTTCAGGGGGTGGGGGCCAACGTCCTGACTTTC.

This sequence joins TRBV30 and TRBJ2-7, with a tentative D call TRBD1 (5 bases). This CDR3 has 14 amino acids. Germline V gene sequence: CDR1 GTSNPN, CDR2 SVGIG (reference sequence). Trimming cost V 0 bases and J 7 bases, with 16 bases left between them. For the CDR3, the DNA is TGTGCCTGGAGTGTTCGCAGGGCCACCGGAGAGCAGTACTTC. This encodes CAWSVRRATGEQYF.

The chain carries TRBV5-1 and TRBJ2-7; TRBD2 agrees at 7 bases. Trimming took 0 bases from V and 6 from J; bases not matched to a gene: 0. The CDR3 sequence is 12 residues long. Germline V CDR1 and CDR2: SGHRS, YFSETQ. The CDR3 DNA reads TGCGCCAGCAGCTTGGGGGAGGGCGAGCAGTACTTC. It is translated as CASSLGEGEQYF. The entire variable domain, with the rest obtained from reference TRBV5-1 and TRBJ2-7, is as follows: KAGVTQTPRYLIKTRGQQVTLSCSPISGHRSVSWYQQTPGQGLQFLFEYFSETQRNKGNFPGRFSGRQFSNSRSEMNVSTLELGDSALYLCASSLGEGEQYFGPGTRLTVT.